Listed below are T cell receptor beta chains from one sample, sequenced in a study of T cell responses to AZD1222 COVID-19 vaccine. The data were produced by immunoSEQ multiplex PCR, yet TCRdb's version contains in-frame clones alone and is incomplete. The repertoire holds roughly 200,000 clones, with about 93% as singletons. Sample: peripheral blood, taken 28 days after the second dose of the MenACWY control vaccine. These receptors were collected from an adult who received the MenACWY meningococcal vaccine as a control. The CDR3 runs from the conserved cysteine through the conserved F or W. A D gene is named only where the DNA matches it firmly. Clone size is stated in some rows and not others, as once, few, many or a class when expanded.

V: TRBV7-9; D: NA; J: TRBJ2-2; size: NA; CDR3: CASTVGAANTGELFF; DNA: TGTGCCAGCACGGTGGGGGCGGCGAACACCGGGGAGCTGTTTTTT
V: TRBV5-1; D: NA; J: TRBJ2-2; size: NA; CDR3: CASSSTGNTGELFF; DNA: TGCGCCAGCAGCTCCACAGGAAACACCGGGGAGCTGTTTTTT
V: TRBV7-2; D: NA; J: TRBJ1-4; size: NA; CDR3: CASSLRGTGNEKLFF; DNA: TGTGCCAGCAGCTTAAGGGGGACGGGTAATGAAAAACTGTTTTTT
V: TRBV28; D: TRBD1; J: TRBJ1-6; size: NA; CDR3: CASRASTGTNSPLHF; DNA: TGTGCCAGCAGAGCGTCGACAGGGACCAATTCACCCCTCCACTTT
V: TRBV28; D: TRBD1; J: TRBJ1-1; size: NA; CDR3: CASSYPGGNTEAFF; DNA: TGTGCCAGCAGTTACCCAGGGGGAAACACTGAAGCTTTCTTT
V: TRBV2; D: NA; J: TRBJ1-4; size: NA; CDR3: CASSARRLGQRTATNEKLFF; DNA: TGTGCCAGCAGTGCGCGGCGTCTCGGACAGAGGACAGCAACTAATGAAAAACTGTTTTTT
V: TRBV5-1; D: NA; J: TRBJ2-6; size: NA; CDR3: CASSLAGSSGANVLTF; DNA: TGCGCCAGCAGCTTGGCCGGCAGCTCTGGGGCCAACGTCCTGACTTTC
V: TRBV28; D: TRBD1; J: TRBJ1-5; size: NA; CDR3: CATTGGLYSNQPQHF; DNA: TGTGCCACCACAGGGGGACTGTATAGCAATCAGCCCCAGCATTTT
V: TRBV4-2; D: TRBD1; J: TRBJ1-6; size: NA; CDR3: CASSRRQGRGSSYNSPLHF; DNA: TGTGCCAGCAGCCGAAGACAGGGAAGGGGCAGCTCCTATAATTCACCCCTCCACTTT
V: TRBV6-1; D: TRBD1; J: TRBJ2-7; size: NA; CDR3: CASSESGQGLYEQYF; DNA: TGTGCCAGCAGTGAATCTGGACAGGGGTTATACGAGCAGTACTTC
V: TRBV5-5; D: NA; J: TRBJ1-1; size: NA; CDR3: CASSLVWAEEAFF; DNA: TGTGCCAGCAGCCTTGTCTGGGCGGAAGAAGCTTTCTTT
V: TRBV5-6; D: NA; J: TRBJ1-1; size: NA; CDR3: CASSLEWGGDTEAFF; DNA: TGTGCCAGCAGCTTGGAGTGGGGAGGAGACACTGAAGCTTTCTTT
V: TRBV19; D: NA; J: TRBJ1-2; size: NA; CDR3: CASSSTGIGYYGYTF; DNA: TGTGCCAGTAGTTCAACGGGAATTGGTTACTATGGCTACACCTTC
V: TRBV2; D: TRBD1; J: TRBJ2-3; size: NA; CDR3: CASLGQGGLSTDTQYF; DNA: TGTGCCAGCCTGGGACAGGGGGGACTTAGCACAGATACGCAGTATTTT
V: TRBV27; D: NA; J: TRBJ1-2; size: NA; CDR3: CASSVQGRYGYTF; DNA: TGTGCCAGCAGTGTGCAGGGTCGGTATGGCTACACCTTC
V: TRBV30; D: NA; J: TRBJ1-6; size: once; CDR3: CAWRRDYDNSPLHF; DNA: TGTGCCTGGAGGCGGGATTACGATAATTCACCCCTCCACTTT
V: TRBV6-5; D: NA; J: TRBJ1-2; size: NA; CDR3: CASEGWGYTF; DNA: TGTGCCAGCGAAGGGTGGGGCTACACCTTC
V: TRBV5-1; D: NA; J: TRBJ1-4; size: NA; CDR3: CASSPGDTSTGKLFF; DNA: TGCGCCAGCAGCCCGGGGGACACCAGTACCGGAAAACTGTTTTTT
V: TRBV6-2/TRBV6-3; D: TRBD1; J: TRBJ1-2; size: NA; CDR3: CASSPTGIYGYTF; DNA: TGTGCCAGCAGCCCGACAGGGATCTATGGCTACACCTTC
V: TRBV14; D: TRBD1; J: TRBJ2-1; size: few; CDR3: CASSQGYRGEQFF; DNA: TGTGCCAGCAGCCAAGGATACAGGGGTGAGCAGTTCTTC
V: TRBV6-5; D: NA; J: TRBJ1-5; size: NA; CDR3: CASTLTMGENQPQHF; DNA: TGTGCCAGCACCCTCACCATGGGGGAGAATCAGCCCCAGCATTTT
V: TRBV20-1; D: NA; J: TRBJ2-1; size: NA; CDR3: CSAKGVGEQFF; DNA: TGCAGTGCTAAAGGGGTCGGGGAGCAGTTCTTC
V: TRBV5-1; D: NA; J: TRBJ2-3; size: NA; CDR3: CASSLDPKATDTQYF; DNA: TGCGCCAGCAGCTTGGACCCAAAGGCGACAGATACGCAGTATTTT
V: TRBV28; D: TRBD1; J: TRBJ1-4; size: NA; CDR3: CASSSQGGTNEKLFF; DNA: TGTGCCAGCAGCTCTCAGGGGGGGACTAATGAAAAACTGTTTTTT
V: TRBV5-4; D: TRBD1; J: TRBJ1-2; size: few; CDR3: CASSTGQGSRQGYTF; DNA: TGTGCCAGCAGCACTGGACAGGGTAGTCGGCAGGGCTACACCTTC
V: TRBV18; D: TRBD1; J: TRBJ1-1; size: NA; CDR3: CASSPGTGLRNTEAFF; DNA: TGTGCCAGCTCACCTGGGACAGGGCTGAGGAACACTGAAGCTTTCTTT
V: TRBV5-4; D: TRBD1; J: TRBJ1-4; size: NA; CDR3: CASSLAPGGRGEKLFF; DNA: TGTGCCAGCAGCTTGGCCCCAGGGGGCCGAGGTGAAAAACTGTTTTTT
V: TRBV11-2; D: NA; J: TRBJ1-2; size: NA; CDR3: CASSLNWAASYGYTF; DNA: TGTGCCAGCAGCTTAAACTGGGCAGCCTCTTATGGCTACACCTTC